A selection of T cell receptor beta chains follows, all from one sample in a study of cytomegalovirus exposure and HLA in healthy donors. The assay was immunoSEQ multiplex PCR, and TCRdb's table has in-frame clones only and misses some. Of under 150,000 clones listed, approximately 90% are singletons. Source material: PBMCs. These receptors were taken from a woman between 18 and 29 years old in good health and CMV-seropositive. The conserved cysteine and the conserved F or W are not part of the CDR3 here.

TRBV9,TRBJ1-5,12,ASSVAGGGQPQH
TRBV27,TRBJ2-1,13,ASSIGTSGYNEQF
TRBV5-1,TRBJ1-1,13,ASSLEGQGNTEAF
TRBV5-1,TRBJ1-2,14,ASSPASDRGSRGYT
TRBV11-2,TRBJ2-5,14,ASSKGTGGIQETQY
TRBV9,TRBJ1-1,11,ASSVVQNTEAF
TRBV5-1,TRBJ1-4,16,ASSFATTGHATNEKLF
TRBV4-1,TRBJ2-1,16,ASSQEGGRATYANEQF
TRBV19,TRBJ2-3,12,ASSQRGMTDTQY
TRBV20-1,TRBJ1-2,9,SGQSVYGYT
TRBV27,TRBJ2-3,16,ASSQSRGRRLDTDTQY
TRBV29-1,TRBJ1-2,12,SVPGPMINYGYT
TRBV19,TRBJ1-5,13,ASSIRTGGNQPQH
TRBV18,TRBJ2-1,12,ASSPPTGDNEQF
TRBV18,TRBJ1-1,13,ASSPTGRKNTEAF
TRBV2,TRBJ2-1,16,ASSDEVASGSSYNEQF
TRBV27,TRBJ1-3,13,ASSLYGGLRNTIY
TRBV5-1,TRBJ2-5,13,ASSSLTGVVETQY
TRBV12-5,TRBJ2-7,12,ASGPSLAGSEQY
TRBV30,TRBJ1-1,13,AWSGDRLMNTEAF
TRBV27,TRBJ2-1,13,ASSRGGVVVHEQF
TRBV7-9,TRBJ2-7,10,ASSRRGYEQY
TRBV9,TRBJ1-1,15,ASSVVGGGVLNTEAF
TRBV7-2,TRBJ2-1,12,ASSKAGDYNEQF
TRBV7-2,TRBJ2-1,12,ASSLAQGENEQF
TRBV15,TRBJ1-4,12,ATSRDRAKEKLF
TRBV9,TRBJ2-4,14,ASSAGKGGEGDIQY
TRBV21-1,TRBJ1-5,14,ASRVTGGTEYQPQH
TRBV4-2,TRBJ2-3,12,ASSQGRQGDTQY
TRBV6-5,TRBJ1-5,14,ASSSQGRGDNQPQH
TRBV18,TRBJ1-5,14,ASSPSDGGMGQPQH
TRBV7-8,TRBJ2-1,14,ASSLLVEGVFNEQF
TRBV5-1,TRBJ1-1,11,ASSLSTGSGAF
TRBV4-3,TRBJ2-7,16,ASSQDLLPTRGSYEQY
TRBV6-1,TRBJ2-1,11,ASGTAKYNEQF
TRBV9,TRBJ2-2,13,ASSVQAANTGELF
TRBV2,TRBJ2-2,11,ASRGSETGELF
TRBV15,TRBJ1-1,13,ATSRDLGGLDEAF
TRBV11-2,TRBJ1-1,11,ASSASMNTEAF
TRBV5-8,TRBJ2-6,13,ASSQDSSGANVLT
TRBV5-8,TRBJ2-5,13,ASSFQGTGPETQY
TRBV11-2,TRBJ1-2,11,ASSLAQNYGYT
TRBV7-8,TRBJ2-1,13,ASSLQGLAIGEQF
TRBV7-9,TRBJ1-2,12,ASSAGAANYGYT
TRBV19,TRBJ1-1,12,ASILRAGLTEAF
TRBV9,TRBJ2-2,11,ASWGGNTGELF
TRBV28,TRBJ1-1,10,ASSSQGLEAF
TRBV29-1,TRBJ1-1,17,SVRIETWGGTKWNTEAF
TRBV6-6,TRBJ2-5,10,ASRGGAGTQY
TRBV9,TRBJ1-2,12,ASSVESTGGGYT
TRBV19,TRBJ1-5,14,ASSIEGGARDQPQH
TRBV11-2,TRBJ1-1,12,ASSPGQGRTEAF
TRBV6-5,TRBJ2-3,13,ASSVRLADTDTQY
TRBV2,TRBJ1-5,12,ASREGQGHQPQH